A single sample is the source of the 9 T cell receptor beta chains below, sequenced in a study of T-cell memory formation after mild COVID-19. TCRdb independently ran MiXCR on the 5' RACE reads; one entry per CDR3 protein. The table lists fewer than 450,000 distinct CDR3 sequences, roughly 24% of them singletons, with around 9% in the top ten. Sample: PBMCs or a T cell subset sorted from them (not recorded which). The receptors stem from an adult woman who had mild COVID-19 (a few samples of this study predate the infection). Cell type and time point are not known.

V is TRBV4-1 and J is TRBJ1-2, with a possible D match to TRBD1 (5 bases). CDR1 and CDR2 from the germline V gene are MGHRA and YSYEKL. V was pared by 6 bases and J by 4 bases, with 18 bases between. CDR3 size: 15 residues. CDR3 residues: CASRRVGGGSYGYTF. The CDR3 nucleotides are TGCGCCAGCAGACGCGTCGGGGGGGGGAGCTATGGCTACACCTTC.

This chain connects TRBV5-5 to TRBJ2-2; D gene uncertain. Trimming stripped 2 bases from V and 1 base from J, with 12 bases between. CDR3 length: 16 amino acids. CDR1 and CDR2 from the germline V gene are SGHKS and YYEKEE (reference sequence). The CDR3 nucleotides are TGTGCCAGCAGCTTAGGATTCCCAGGGAACACCGGGGAGCTGTTTTTT. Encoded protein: CASSLGFPGNTGELFF.

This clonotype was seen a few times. In DNA, the CDR3 is TGTGCCAGCAGTGAGTTAGAGAACACCGGGGAGCTGTTTTTT. This encodes CASSELENTGELFF. The chain carries TRBV12-3 or TRBV12-4 and TRBJ2-2; no clear D. Trimming removed 5 bases from V and 1 base from J, with 8 bases in between. This CDR3 is built from 14 residues.

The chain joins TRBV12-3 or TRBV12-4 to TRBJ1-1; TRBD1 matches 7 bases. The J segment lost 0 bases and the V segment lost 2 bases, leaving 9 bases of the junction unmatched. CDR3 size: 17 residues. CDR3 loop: CASSLNRQGGLNTEAFF. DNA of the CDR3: TGTGCCAGCAGTTTAAATCGACAGGGTGGGTTGAACACTGAAGCTTTCTTT.

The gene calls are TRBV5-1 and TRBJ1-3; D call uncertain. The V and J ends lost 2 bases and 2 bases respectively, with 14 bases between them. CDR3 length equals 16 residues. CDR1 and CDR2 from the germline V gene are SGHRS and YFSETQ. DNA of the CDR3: TGCGCCAGCAGCTTATCCAAACAGACTCCTGGAAACACCATATATTTT. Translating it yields CASSLSKQTPGNTIYF.

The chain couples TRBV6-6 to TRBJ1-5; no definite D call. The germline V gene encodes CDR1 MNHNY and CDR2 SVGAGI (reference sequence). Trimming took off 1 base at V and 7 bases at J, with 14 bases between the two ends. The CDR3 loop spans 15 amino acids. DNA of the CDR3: TGTGCCAGCAGTTACTACCCGCCTCCCATCCAGCCCCAGCATTTT. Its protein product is CASSYYPPPIQPQHF.

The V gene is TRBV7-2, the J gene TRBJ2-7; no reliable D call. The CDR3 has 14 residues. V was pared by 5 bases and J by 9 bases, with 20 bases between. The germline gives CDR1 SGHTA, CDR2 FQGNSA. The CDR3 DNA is TGTGCCAGCAGCCCTGTTATAGGCCCTCCCGTGCAGTACTTC. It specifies CASSPVIGPPVQYF.

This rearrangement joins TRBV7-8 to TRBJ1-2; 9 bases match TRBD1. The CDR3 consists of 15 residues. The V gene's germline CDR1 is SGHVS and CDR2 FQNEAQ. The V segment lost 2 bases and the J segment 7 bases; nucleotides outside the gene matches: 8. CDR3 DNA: TGTGCCAGCAGCTTAACTGGGACAGGGACCTTTGGCTACACCTTC. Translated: CASSLTGTGTFGYTF.

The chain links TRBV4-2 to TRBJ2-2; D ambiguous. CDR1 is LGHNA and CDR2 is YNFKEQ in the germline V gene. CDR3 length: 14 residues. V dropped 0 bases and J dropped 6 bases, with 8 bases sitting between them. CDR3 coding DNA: TGTGCCAGCAGCCAAGATGTTCATGCCGGGGAGCTGTTTTTT. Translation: CASSQDVHAGELFF.